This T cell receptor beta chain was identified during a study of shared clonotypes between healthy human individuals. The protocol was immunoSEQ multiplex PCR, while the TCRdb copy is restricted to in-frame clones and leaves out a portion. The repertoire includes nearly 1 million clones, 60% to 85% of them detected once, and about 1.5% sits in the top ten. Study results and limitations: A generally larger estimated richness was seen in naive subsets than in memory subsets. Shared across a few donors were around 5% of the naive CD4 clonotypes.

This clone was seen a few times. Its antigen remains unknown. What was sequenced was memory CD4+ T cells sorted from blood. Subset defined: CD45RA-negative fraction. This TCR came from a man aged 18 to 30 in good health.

The CDR3 loop reads CASSPQSGTGYTF. CDR3 nucleotides: TGTGCCAGCTCACCACAGTCTGGGACTGGCTACACCTTC. The V call is TRBV18, the J call TRBJ1-2, with D possibly being TRBD1 (5 bases). V gave up 1 base and J gave up 7 bases, with 10 bases separating them. This CDR3 region has 13 residues. The germline gives CDR1 KGHSH, CDR2 LQKENI.